This record concerns one TCR beta chain sequence. The record originates from a study of blood T cell repertoires in COVID-19. Symptom resolution, clearance, or two negative PCRs marked donors in Cohort 3 as recovered. CDR3 length: 15 residues. Germline assignment: CDR1 MGHRA and CDR2 YSYEKL. V shed 2 bases and J shed 5 bases, with 16 bases lying between them. Some clones are missing from TCRdb's copy, which holds only in-frame ones; the method was immunoSEQ multiplex PCR. The sample consists of a few hundred thousand clones, 75% to 90% of them appearing once. This chain uses TRBV4-1 with TRBJ2-7; maybe TRBD1 (6 bases). Sample: PBMCs or T cells enriched from blood (not recorded which). The TCR sequence derives from a woman aged 45-59 years who had recovered from COVID-19. CDR3 in amino acids: CASSQFTGSFNEQYF. CDR3 nucleotide sequence: TGCGCCAGCAGCCAATTTACAGGGAGTTTCAACGAGCAGTACTTC.